Detailed here is one T cell receptor beta chain. V was cut by 8 bases and J by 2 bases, with 19 bases left in between. The CDR3 is 15 residues long. Looked up from germline, CDR1 is MNHEY and CDR2 is SMNVEV (reference sequence). This record belongs to a study of control samples from healthy donors and cancer patients. Sequencing was performed with immunoSEQ multiplex PCR; in TCRdb, only in-frame clones are kept and a portion is missing. The data show some 130,000 clones, about nine tenths seen once. The chain couples TRBV27 to TRBJ2-7; D possibly corresponds to TRBD2 (6 bases). Source material: blood. This receptor was identified in a man aged 18 to 35 in good health. The CDR3 region has the DNA TGTGCCAGCTCTTCTTCGGGGGAAACGGCCTACGAGCAGTACTTC. Protein: CASSSSGETAYEQYF.